The clone carrying this TCR beta chain was seen more than once but under ten times. Antigen specificity is unknown. A read error may be the cause here, since a much bigger clone is one base away. The record originates from a study of beta chain features in type 1 diabetes. The wider study: The study found patients and healthy donors alike in age, gender and cell yields.

General study points: Shortening of TCRB CDR3s, moderate but significant, appeared in all four CD4+ subsets of Type 1 diabetes patients.

Per germline, CDR1 SGHDT and CDR2 YYEEEE. The V and J ends lost 4 bases and 5 bases respectively, with 6 bases between them. This CDR3 has 12 amino acids. The study reverse transcribed the entire isolated RNA, so it sequenced expressed TCRB transcripts. Sequencing of naive, central memory and regulatory T cell samples gave an average of roughly 3.5 million reads. Sequencing used immunoSEQ multiplex PCR; TCRdb keeps in-frame clones, though not all of them. The table lists 130,000 or so clones, about 16% of them singletons. V is TRBV5-6 and J is TRBJ2-2; D remains ambiguous. The sample was central memory CD4+ T cells from blood. The clonotype was recovered from a man aged 25-45 years with type 1 diabetes. CDR3 region: CASSAVTGELFF. CDR3 DNA: TGTGCCAGCAGCGCTGTTACCGGGGAGCTGTTTTTT.